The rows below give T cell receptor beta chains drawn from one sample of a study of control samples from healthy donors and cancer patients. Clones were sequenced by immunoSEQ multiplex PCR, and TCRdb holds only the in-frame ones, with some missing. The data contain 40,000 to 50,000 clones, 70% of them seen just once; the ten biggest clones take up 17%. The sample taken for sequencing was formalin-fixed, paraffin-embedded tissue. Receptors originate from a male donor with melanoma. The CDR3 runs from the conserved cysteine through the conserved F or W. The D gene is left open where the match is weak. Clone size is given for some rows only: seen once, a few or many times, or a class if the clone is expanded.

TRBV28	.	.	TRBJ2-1	CASRAPGTRDEQFF	TGTGCCAGCAGGGCCCCCGGTACTAGGGATGAGCAGTTCTTC
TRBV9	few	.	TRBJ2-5	CASSVYAGRQETQYF	TGTGCCAGCAGCGTCTACGCAGGCCGTCAAGAGACCCAGTACTTC
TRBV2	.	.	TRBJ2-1	CASVSGPDNEQFF	TGTGCCAGCGTGAGCGGGCCAGACAATGAGCAGTTCTTC
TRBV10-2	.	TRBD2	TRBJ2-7	CASSEEWLAGVYEQYF	TGCGCCAGCAGTGAGGAATGGCTAGCGGGTGTGTACGAGCAGTACTTC
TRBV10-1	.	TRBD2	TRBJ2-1	CASSQGLAGNNEQFF	TGCGCCAGCAGCCAGGGACTAGCGGGCAACAATGAGCAGTTCTTC
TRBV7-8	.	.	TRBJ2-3	CASSPGTLGGGTQYF	TGTGCCAGCAGCCCAGGGACTTTGGGTGGCGGTACGCAGTATTTT
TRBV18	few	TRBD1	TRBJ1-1	CASSPRAGGLNTEAFF	TGTGCCAGCTCACCACGGGCAGGGGGCCTGAACACTGAAGCTTTCTTT
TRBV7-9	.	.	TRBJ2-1	CASRGAGSYNEQFF	TGTGCCAGTAGGGGGGCAGGCTCCTACAATGAGCAGTTCTTC
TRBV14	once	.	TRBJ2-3	CASSQDDFDYTDTQYF	TGTGCCAGCAGCCAAGATGACTTCGATTACACAGATACGCAGTATTTT
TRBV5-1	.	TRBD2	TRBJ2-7	CASSVMTSGLNEQYF	TGCGCCAGCAGCGTTATGACTAGCGGACTCAACGAGCAGTACTTC
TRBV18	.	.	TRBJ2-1	CASSSSLDKQFF	TGTGCCAGCTCATCATCTTTAGATAAGCAGTTCTTC
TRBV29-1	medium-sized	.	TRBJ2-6	CSVAESGANVLTF	TGCAGCGTCGCCGAGTCTGGGGCCAACGTCCTGACTTTC
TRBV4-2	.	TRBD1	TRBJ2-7	CASSPQGGTYEQYF	TGTGCCAGCAGCCCACAGGGGGGAACCTACGAGCAGTACTTC
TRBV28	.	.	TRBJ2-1	CASSGSSEQFF	TGTGCCAGCAGTGGTTCATCCGAGCAGTTCTTC
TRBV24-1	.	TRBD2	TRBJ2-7	CATRGVGGSYEQYF	TGTGCCACCCGGGGGGTGGGGGGGTCCTACGAGCAGTACTTC
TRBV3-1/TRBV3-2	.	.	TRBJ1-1	CASSQGAGDTEAFF	TGTGCCAGCAGCCAAGGGGCGGGGGACACTGAAGCTTTCTTT
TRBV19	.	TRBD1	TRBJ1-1	CASSIGWTGMNTEAFF	TGTGCCAGTAGTATCGGTTGGACAGGGATGAACACTGAAGCTTTCTTT
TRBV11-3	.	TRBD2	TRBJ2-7	CASSLPISGRDYEQYF	TGTGCCAGCAGCTTGCCAATTAGCGGGAGGGACTACGAGCAGTACTTC
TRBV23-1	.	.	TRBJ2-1	CASSHLGRPSEPGDNEQFF	TGCGCCAGCAGTCATCTCGGTCGGCCTAGCGAGCCGGGAGACAATGAGCAGTTCTTC
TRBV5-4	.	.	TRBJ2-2	CASRSGVHSTGELFF	TGTGCCAGCAGGTCGGGGGTCCATTCAACCGGGGAGCTGTTTTTT
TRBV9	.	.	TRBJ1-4	CASSAALRQGDEKLFF	TGTGCCAGCAGCGCAGCCTTAAGGCAGGGTGATGAAAAACTGTTTTTT
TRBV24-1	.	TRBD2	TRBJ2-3	CATSDHRLADLTDTQYF	TGTGCCACCAGTGATCATCGACTAGCGGACCTCACAGATACGCAGTATTTT
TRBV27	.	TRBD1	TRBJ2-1	CASLGQGAYNEQFF	TGTGCCAGCTTGGGACAGGGGGCATACAATGAGCAGTTCTTC
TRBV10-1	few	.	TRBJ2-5	CASSLGLTRGETQYF	TGCGCCAGCAGTCTTGGACTGACCCGAGGAGAGACCCAGTACTTC
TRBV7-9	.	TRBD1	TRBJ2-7	CASSPRPRDSVGYEQYF	TGTGCCAGCAGCCCCCGTCCTCGGGACAGCGTTGGCTACGAGCAGTACTTC
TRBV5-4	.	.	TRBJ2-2	CASSLEASRITGELFF	TGTGCCAGCAGCTTGGAGGCTAGCCGAATCACCGGGGAGCTGTTTTTT
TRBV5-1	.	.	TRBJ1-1	CASSLIQGNTEAFF	TGCGCCAGCAGCTTGATACAGGGGAACACTGAAGCTTTCTTT
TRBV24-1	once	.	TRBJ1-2	CATSGAVRGGYTF	TGTGCCACCAGTGGGGCGGTCAGGGGCGGCTACACCTTC
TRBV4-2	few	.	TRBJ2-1	CASSQLVGGDSSYNEQFF	TGTGCCAGCAGCCAACTGGTTGGGGGAGATTCATCCTACAATGAGCAGTTCTTC
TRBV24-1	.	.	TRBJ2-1	CATSDTFLGDEQFF	TGTGCCACCAGTGATACCTTTTTGGGGGATGAGCAGTTCTTC
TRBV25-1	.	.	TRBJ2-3	CASAGRATTDTQYF	TGTGCCAGCGCCGGAAGGGCTACCACAGATACGCAGTATTTT
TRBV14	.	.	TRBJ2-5	CASSQGKGLGETQYF	TGTGCCAGCAGCCAGGGGAAGGGGCTGGGAGAGACCCAGTACTTC
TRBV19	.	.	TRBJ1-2	CASSPEAVQGNYGYTF	TGTGCCAGTAGCCCAGAAGCCGTACAGGGAAACTATGGCTACACCTTC
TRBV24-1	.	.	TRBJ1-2	CATSDSRRDGYTF	TGTGCCACCAGTGATTCCCGCAGGGATGGCTACACCTTC
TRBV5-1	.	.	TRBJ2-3	CASRTEGTDTQYF	TGCGCCAGTCGTACAGAGGGCACAGATACGCAGTATTTT
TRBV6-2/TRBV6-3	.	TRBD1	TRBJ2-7	CASSLGTGIGWGYEQYF	TGTGCCAGCAGTCTTGGGACAGGGATCGGTTGGGGCTACGAGCAGTACTTC
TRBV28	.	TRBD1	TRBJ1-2	CASSPPGQGNYGYTF	TGTGCCAGCAGTCCCCCGGGACAGGGGAACTATGGCTACACCTTC
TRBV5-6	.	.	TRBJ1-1	CASSKDMNTEAFF	TGTGCCAGCAGCAAGGACATGAACACTGAAGCTTTCTTT
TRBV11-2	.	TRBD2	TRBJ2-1	CASSAPSGSGNEQFF	TGTGCCAGCAGCGCGCCTAGCGGGAGCGGGAATGAGCAGTTCTTC
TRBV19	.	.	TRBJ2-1	CASSDTYDSYNEQFF	TGTGCCAGTAGTGATACATACGACAGTTACAATGAGCAGTTCTTC
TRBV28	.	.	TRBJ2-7	CASSSLPGHGYEQYF	TGTGCCAGCAGTTCTCTCCCCGGACACGGCTACGAGCAGTACTTC
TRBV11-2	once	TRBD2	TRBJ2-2	CASNLSSGTTGELFF	TGTGCCAGCAACTTATCTAGCGGGACCACCGGGGAGCTGTTTTTT
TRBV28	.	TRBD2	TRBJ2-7	CASSRRLAGPYEQYF	TGTGCCAGCAGCCGTAGGTTAGCGGGTCCCTACGAGCAGTACTTC
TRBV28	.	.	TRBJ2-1	CASSLDWGNEQFF	TGTGCCAGCAGTTTAGATTGGGGCAATGAGCAGTTCTTC
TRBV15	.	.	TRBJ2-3	CATSRARFSRGTDTQYF	TGTGCCACCAGCAGAGCACGCTTTTCCAGGGGCACAGATACGCAGTATTTT
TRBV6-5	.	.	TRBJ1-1	CASRLRGDTNTEAFF	TGTGCCAGCAGGCTTCGGGGGGACACCAACACTGAAGCTTTCTTT
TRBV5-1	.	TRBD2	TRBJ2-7	CASSPVASGRANEQYF	TGCGCCAGCAGCCCCGTCGCTAGCGGGAGGGCCAACGAGCAGTACTTC
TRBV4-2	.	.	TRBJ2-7	CASSQGQGGDEQYF	TGTGCCAGCAGCCAAGGACAGGGAGGGGACGAGCAGTACTTC
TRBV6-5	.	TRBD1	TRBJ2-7	CASRNRDRGYEQYF	TGTGCCAGCAGGAACCGGGACAGGGGATACGAGCAGTACTTC
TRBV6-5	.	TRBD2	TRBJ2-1	CASSYSTSRHEQFF	TGTGCCAGCAGTTACTCGACTAGCCGGCATGAGCAGTTCTTC
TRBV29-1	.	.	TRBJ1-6	CSAGEGTGSPLHF	TGCAGCGCAGGGGAGGGGACGGGTTCACCCCTCCACTTT
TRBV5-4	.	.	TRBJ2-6	CASSQTGDTLSGANVLTF	TGTGCCAGCAGCCAGACCGGGGACACCCTCTCTGGGGCCAACGTCCTGACTTTC
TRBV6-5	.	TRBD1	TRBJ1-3	CASLQGPGGNTIYF	TGTGCCAGCCTACAGGGGCCGGGGGGAAACACCATATATTTT
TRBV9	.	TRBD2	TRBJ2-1	CASSVAPLAGGPNEQFF	TGTGCCAGCAGCGTAGCCCCATTAGCGGGAGGGCCGAATGAGCAGTTCTTC
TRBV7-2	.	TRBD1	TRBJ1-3	CASRTGQRSTIYF	TGTGCCAGCAGAACGGGACAGAGAAGCACCATATATTTT
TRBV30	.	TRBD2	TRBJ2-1	CAWTELAGVKNEQFF	TGTGCCTGGACGGAGCTAGCGGGAGTTAAGAATGAGCAGTTCTTC
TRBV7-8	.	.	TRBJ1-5	CASSLWGSNQPQHF	TGTGCCAGCAGCCTCTGGGGTAGCAATCAGCCCCAGCATTTT
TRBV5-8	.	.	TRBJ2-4	CASSLIFLGTF	TGTGCCAGCAGCTTGATTTTTTTGGGGACGTTC
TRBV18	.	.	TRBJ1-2	CASSPRRGTDYGYTF	TGTGCCAGCTCACCACGCCGTGGGACCGACTATGGCTACACCTTC